Following are 21 T cell receptor beta chains from one sample sequenced in a study of shared clonotypes between healthy human individuals. Repertoires were generated with immunoSEQ multiplex PCR, while TCRdb's copy carries only in-frame clones and drops some. The sample holds 2 million to 2.5 million clones, 85% to 95% seen once. The sequenced sample was naive CD4+ T cells from PBMCs. Subset: CD45RA+ positively selected. These receptors came from a man aged 18-30 years in good health. Some clones in this sample may be carry-over from other donors' samples.

J is TRBJ2-7 and V is TRBV5-3, with 11 bases identical to TRBD1. TRBV5-3 is an ORF; its function is uncertain. This CDR3 has 15 residues. V was pared by 3 bases and J by 4 bases, with 6 bases of the junction left unmatched. CDR3 sequence (DNA): TGTGCCAGAAGCTGCCCGGGACAGGGGGGTTACGAGCAGTACTTC. It specifies CARSCPGQGGYEQYF.

CDR3 bases: TGCGCCAGCAGCATGACAGGGTTGGTTGGGGAGCAGTACTTC. Amino acid sequence: CASSMTGLVGEQYF. The V gene is TRBV5-1, the J gene TRBJ2-7, with 7 bases matching TRBD1. The CDR3 consists of 14 residues. Germline CDR1 is SGHRS and CDR2 is YFSETQ. V dropped 4 bases and J dropped 7; count of bases not matched to a gene: 11.

This rearrangement joins TRBV6-1 to TRBJ1-4; 9 bases agree with TRBD1. V shed 6 bases and J 8 bases; nucleotides not matched to a gene: 10. The V gene's germline CDR1 is MNHNS and CDR2 SASEGT. The CDR3 spans 15 residues. CDR3 DNA: TGTGCCAGCAGGGGCACCGGGACAGGGATGGAAAAACTGTTTTTT. The encoded protein is CASRGTGTGMEKLFF.

V is TRBV7-2 and J is TRBJ1-2; TRBD1 is a possible D gene (5 bases). Per germline, CDR1 SGHTA and CDR2 FQGNSA. V shed 4 bases and J shed 6 bases, with 18 bases lying between them. The CDR3 length is 15 residues. In nucleotides, the CDR3 is TGTGCCAGCAGCTGGGGGGTCGAGGTCGGGAATGGCTACACCTTC. Protein product: CASSWGVEVGNGYTF.

The chain has TRBV14 and TRBJ2-3, with 7 bases lining up with TRBD1. Looked up from germline, CDR1 is SGHDN and CDR2 is FVKESK. The V and J ends lost 4 bases and 4 bases, in that order; junction bases with no gene match: 5. The CDR3 sequence is 14 residues long. The CDR3 DNA sequence: TGTGCCAGCAGCCCCGGACAGGTGGCAGATACGCAGTATTTT. Protein sequence: CASSPGQVADTQYF.

The chain links TRBV19 to TRBJ1-5, with TRBD1 matching over 12 bases. The CDR3 totals 16 residues. The J segment lost 7 bases and the V segment lost 4 bases, leaving 8 bases of the junction unmatched. Germline V gene data show CDR1 as LNHDA and CDR2 as SQIVND (reference sequence). CDR3 protein: CASSTWGQGARQPQHF. The CDR3 region has the DNA TGTGCCAGTAGTACCTGGGGACAGGGGGCAAGACAGCCCCAGCATTTT.

This chain joins TRBV5-1 and TRBJ1-4; D possibly corresponds to TRBD1 (6 bases). V lost 4 bases, J lost 2 bases, and 12 bases lay in between. The CDR3 is made up of 15 amino acids. Germline-derived CDR1 and CDR2 are SGHRS and YFSETQ. CDR3 sequence: CASSGGGGTNEKLFF. The CDR3 region has the DNA TGCGCCAGCAGCGGAGGTGGGGGCACTAATGAAAAACTGTTTTTT.

V and J are TRBV14 and TRBJ2-1; D not certain. Germline V lookup: CDR1 SGHDN, CDR2 FVKESK. This CDR3 spans 13 amino acids. The V end was cut by 4 bases, the J end by 0 bases, with 4 bases between. This CDR3 is CASSRSSYNEQFF. CDR3 DNA sequence: TGTGCCAGCAGCCGCAGCTCCTACAATGAGCAGTTCTTC.

As to this clone: This CDR3 is also generated by other DNA sequences in the sample. This sequence joins TRBV5-4 and TRBJ2-7; D not certain. Trimming shortened V by 3 bases and J by 1 base, and 8 bases separated the two germline ends. There are 13 residues in the CDR3. The germline V gene encodes CDR1 SGHNT and CDR2 YYREEE (reference sequence). CDR3 amino acids: CASSSPGSYEQYF. The CDR3 region has the DNA TGTGCCAGCAGCTCCCCAGGTTCCTACGAGCAGTACTTC.

V usage is TRBV29-1 and J usage is TRBJ2-3, with TRBD2 matching 11 bases. With 6 bases clipped from V and 0 bases from J, the junction kept 5 bases outside the gene matches. The CDR3 sequence is 15 residues long. Germline lookup yields CDR1 SQVTM and CDR2 ANQGSEA. This CDR3 is CSVMGLAASTDTQYF. The DNA of the CDR3 is TGCAGCGTGATGGGACTAGCGGCCAGCACAGATACGCAGTATTTT.

This clone was counted a few times. The chain uses TRBV6-6 and TRBJ1-1; unclear D gene. Germline V gene sequence: CDR1 MNHNY, CDR2 SVGAGI (reference sequence). Between the trimmed V and J ends, which lost 6 bases and 5 bases, there was a span of 7 bases. The length of the CDR3 is 11 residues. CDR3 in DNA: TGTGCCAGCAGCTCGCCTACTGAAGCTTTCTTT. This codes for CASSSPTEAFF.

This chain links TRBV18 with TRBJ2-5; the D is unclear. Germline assignment: CDR1 KGHSH and CDR2 LQKENI. The CDR3 has 12 residues. V gave up 3 bases and J gave up 5 bases, with 7 bases separating them. The CDR3 protein is CASSPNSETQYF. In DNA, the CDR3 is TGTGCCAGCTCACCGAACAGTGAGACCCAGTACTTC. Combining the CDR3 with reference TRBV18 and TRBJ2-5 gives the whole variable domain NAGVMQNPRHLVRRRGQEARLRCSPMKGHSHVYWYRQLPEEGLKFMVYLQKENIIDESGMPKERFSAEFPKEGPSILRIQQVVRGDSAAYFCASSPNSETQYFGPGTRLLVL.

This CDR3 is CASSGIRLGHEKLFF. The CDR3 region has the DNA TGTGCCAGTAGTGGAATCAGGTTGGGGCACGAAAAACTGTTTTTT. The chain joins TRBV19 to TRBJ1-4; D may be TRBD1 (5 bases). In germline, CDR1 is LNHDA, CDR2 SQIVND (reference sequence). Trimming removed 5 bases from V and 8 bases from J, with 18 bases in between. The CDR3 runs to 15 residues. The full variable domain, its missing parts supplied by reference TRBV19 and TRBJ1-4, is DGGITQSPKYLFRKEGQNVTLSCEQNLNHDAMYWYRQDPGQGLRLIYYSQIVNDFQKGDIAEGYSVSREKKESFPLTVTSAQKNPTAFYLCASSGIRLGHEKLFFGSGTQLSVL.

The chain has TRBV2 and TRBJ1-2; D call uncertain. CDR1 is SNHLY and CDR2 is FYNNEI in the germline V gene. Trimming pared 5 bases from V and 8 bases from J, leaving 12 bases between. The CDR3 contains 12 residues. The CDR3, as DNA: TGTGCCAGCAGTTACCTCCCGCCCGGCTACACCTTC. Translation gives CASSYLPPGYTF.

The chain carries TRBV9 and TRBJ2-2; 7 bases line up with TRBD2. Trimming removed 3 bases from V and 4 bases from J; junction bases left unmatched: 6. Germline V gene lookup returns CDR1 SGDLS and CDR2 YYNGEE. The CDR3 consists of 15 residues. The CDR3 loop reads CASSAVGLSTGELFF. CDR3 DNA sequence: TGTGCCAGCAGCGCCGTGGGACTATCCACCGGGGAGCTGTTTTTT. The full variable domain, its missing parts supplied by reference TRBV9 and TRBJ2-2, is DSGVTQTPKHLITATGQRVTLRCSPRSGDLSVYWYQQSLDQGLQFLIQYYNGEERAKGNILERFSAQQFPDLHSELNLSSLELGDSALYFCASSAVGLSTGELFFGEGSRLTVL.

In regard to this clone: Other DNA sequences from this sample encode an identical CDR3 as well. This chain connects TRBV28 to TRBJ1-4, with a tentative D call TRBD1 (6 bases). The CDR3 length is 15 residues. Germline V lookup: CDR1 MDHEN, CDR2 SYDVKM. V was trimmed by 4 bases and J by 0 bases, leaving 9 bases between them. The CDR3 is CASSSRGTTNEKLFF. For the CDR3, the DNA is TGTGCCAGCAGTTCCAGGGGCACAACTAATGAAAAACTGTTTTTT.

The chain has TRBV30 and TRBJ1-4; 9 nucleotides agree with TRBD1. With V trimmed by 7 bases and J by 5 bases, 5 bases remained unmatched. There are 13 residues in the CDR3. Germline CDR1 reads GTSNPN; CDR2 reads SVGIG (reference sequence). CDR3 residues: CASPGQGNEKLFF. CDR3 bases: TGTGCCTCTCCGGGACAGGGAAATGAAAAACTGTTTTTT.

The chain recombines TRBV7-2 with TRBJ2-1; tentatively, D is TRBD2 (6 bases). The CDR3 runs 13 residues. Looked up from germline, CDR1 is SGHTA and CDR2 is FQGNSA. Trimming removed 1 base from V and 16 bases from J, with 17 bases in between. CDR3 nucleotides: TGTGCCAGCAGCTTAGGAACGAGGGAGGAGCGATTCTTC. As protein: CASSLGTREERFF.

The chain carries TRBV7-9 and TRBJ2-7; D possibly corresponds to TRBD2 (7 bases). Germline lookup yields CDR1 SEHNR and CDR2 FQNEAQ (reference sequence). Trimming pared 2 bases from V and 4 bases from J, leaving 24 bases between. The CDR3 consists of 18 residues. The CDR3 region is CASSLYGGDGQTEYEQYF. The CDR3 DNA sequence: TGTGCCAGCAGCTTATATGGGGGGGACGGACAGACAGAATACGAGCAGTACTTC.

The rearrangement joins TRBV27 to TRBJ2-7, with D tentatively TRBD1 (6 bases). Germline V gives CDR1 MNHEY, CDR2 SMNVEV (reference sequence). The V end was cut by 6 bases, the J end by 0 bases, with 12 bases between. The CDR3 sequence is 14 residues long. CDR3: CASRQGSGSYEQYF. The CDR3 DNA sequence: TGTGCCAGCAGGCAGGGGTCGGGCTCCTACGAGCAGTACTTC.

The chain has TRBV19 and TRBJ1-1; D gene unclear. V was cut by 3 bases and J by 1 base, with 6 bases left in between. The germline V gene encodes CDR1 LNHDA and CDR2 SQIVND (reference sequence). The CDR3 is 13 residues long. The CDR3 DNA sequence: TGTGCCAGTAGTATGGACGCGAACACTGAAGCTTTCTTT. It is translated as CASSMDANTEAFF.